A selection of T cell receptor beta chains follows, all from one sample in a study of post-analysis software for immune sequencing data. TCRdb re-called the PCR reads through MiXCR, storing one row per CDR3 protein. Found here are about 200,000 distinct CDR3 sequences, about 30% of them singletons; the top ten hold roughly 3.4%. The sample taken for sequencing was blood. The receptors shown here come from a girl between 2 and 17 years old with multiple sclerosis. The CDR3 runs from the conserved cysteine through the conserved F or W. Fields, in order: clone size, J gene, V gene, D gene, CDR3 DNA, CDR3 protein. A D gene is named only where the DNA matches it firmly. Only some rows state a clone size, as once, few, many or a class for expanded clones.

>many|TRBJ1-2|TRBV7-3|TRBD1
TGTGCCAGCAGCCCCAGACAGGGCGACTATGGCTACACCTTC
CASSPRQGDYGYTF
>many|TRBJ2-1|TRBV5-1|-
TGCGCCAGCAGCTTTGAGTGGGATGAGCAGTTCTTC
CASSFEWDEQFF
>many|TRBJ2-3|TRBV6-5|-
TGTGCCAGCAGTTACGTACAGGGAATAGATACGCAGTATTTT
CASSYVQGIDTQYF
>-|TRBJ2-7|TRBV5-1|TRBD2
TGCGCCAGCAGCCGAGGGACTAGCGGGGATGGCTCCTACGAGCAGTACTTC
CASSRGTSGDGSYEQYF
>many|TRBJ2-5|TRBV20-1|-
TGCAGTGCTAGAGACTTCGGCTACCAAGAGACCCAGTACTTC
CSARDFGYQETQYF
>-|TRBJ2-4|TRBV13|-
TGTGCCAGCAGTCAACACGAGGGCCCACCGGGAGCCAAAAACATTCAGTACTTC
CASSQHEGPPGAKNIQYF
>many|TRBJ2-5|TRBV11-2|TRBD2
TGTGCCAGCAGCTTAGGTGGACTAGCGGGACCCCAAGAGACCCAGTACTTC
CASSLGGLAGPQETQYF
>few|TRBJ2-5|TRBV5-1|TRBD1
TGCGCCAGCAGTGGGACAGGGCAAGAGACCCAGTACTTC
CASSGTGQETQYF
>many|TRBJ1-2|TRBV27|TRBD1
TGTGCCAGCAGTCCGGGACAGAACTATGGCTACACCTTC
CASSPGQNYGYTF
>-|TRBJ2-7|TRBV28|TRBD1
TGTGCCAGCAGTTTAGGGGCAGGGGGTGAGCAGTACTTC
CASSLGAGGEQYF
>-|TRBJ1-1|TRBV28|TRBD1
TGTGCCAGCAGTGAGGGGACAGGGAGGAACACTGAAGCTTTCTTT
CASSEGTGRNTEAFF
>-|TRBJ2-1|TRBV21-1|-
TGTACCAGCAGCGCCAACGGGGGGCCGTCCAATGAGCAGTTCTTC
CTSSANGGPSNEQFF
>-|TRBJ2-2|TRBV3-1|-
TGTGCCAGCAGCCTCACATGGGCAACCGGGGAGCTGTTTTTT
CASSLTWATGELFF
>many|TRBJ1-2|TRBV10-1|-
TGCGCCAGCAGTGCGGACTTGACCTATGGCTACACCTTC
CASSADLTYGYTF
>many|TRBJ2-5|TRBV28|TRBD2
TGTGCCAGCCGTACCGGCACTAGCGGGAGATTGGAGACCCAGTACTTC
CASRTGTSGRLETQYF
>many|TRBJ1-1|TRBV7-9|-
TGTGCCAGCAGCTTAGTGGGCAGCTACACTGAAGCTTTCTTT
CASSLVGSYTEAFF
>-|TRBJ2-1|TRBV27|-
TGTGCCAGCAGTTTAGTCACCCCCCGGACACTGGGCGATGAGCAGTTCTTC
CASSLVTPRTLGDEQFF
>-|TRBJ1-4|TRBV20-1|-
TGCAGTGCTAGAGAAGGGTTTGAAAAACTGTTTTTT
CSAREGFEKLFF
>few|TRBJ1-1|TRBV12-3/TRBV12-4|-
TGTGCCAGCAGTTTACCCCCGGCCAGGAACACTGAAGCTTTCTTT
CASSLPPARNTEAFF
>few|TRBJ2-1|TRBV18|TRBD1
TGTGCCAGCTCACGTCAGGGGGTTAACAATGAGCAGTTCTTC
CASSRQGVNNEQFF
>-|TRBJ1-2|TRBV9|-
TGTGCCAGCAGCGTGGGGGATACTAACTATGGCTACACCTTC
CASSVGDTNYGYTF
>few|TRBJ1-1|TRBV18|-
TGTGCCAGCTCACCGTCATCCTCGGTGGACACTGAAGCTTTCTTT
CASSPSSSVDTEAFF